This T cell receptor (beta chain) originates from a study of tumor-infiltrating lymphocytes in oesophageal squamous cell carcinoma. V was shortened by 5 bases and J by 11 bases, with 24 bases between the two germline ends. Germline V lookup: CDR1 SGHTA, CDR2 FQGTGA. CDR3 size: 15 residues. TCRdb re-called the PCR reads through MiXCR, storing one row per CDR3 protein. The sample lists around 21,000 distinct CDR3 sequences, approximately 39% occurring once. The chain links TRBV7-3 to TRBJ2-5; D assignment may be TRBD1 or TRBD2 (5 bases each). The receptor comes from a male donor with esophageal squamous cell carcinoma. The sample was normal esophageal tissue next to the tumor. CDR3 loop: CASSLVGERTDTQYF. DNA for the CDR3: TGTGCCAGCAGCCTGGTGGGGGAGCGAACAGATACGCAGTACTTC.